The 8 T cell receptor beta chains given below trace back to one sample, sequenced in a study of cytomegalovirus exposure and HLA in healthy donors. It was with 60 Vbeta and 13 Jbeta primers that the PCR ran. Some clones are missing from TCRdb's copy, which holds only in-frame ones; the method was immunoSEQ multiplex PCR. The sample carries 100,000 to 150,000 clones, 60% to 85% recorded once. Material for sequencing was PBMCs. All receptors derive from a man younger than 45 in good health and CMV-seronegative.

V and J are TRBV29-1 and TRBJ2-5; 8 nucleotides align to TRBD1. The DNA matches TRBJ2-7 better at its end, which makes the J call doubtful. The CDR3 is 12 residues long. CDR1 and CDR2 from the germline V gene are SQVTM and ANQGSEA. This CDR3 reads CSTRTGNYEQYF. Here the CDR3 DNA reads TGCAGCACAAGGACAGGGAACTACGAGCAGTACTTC.

The chain is built from TRBV6-1 and TRBJ1-2; 8 bases align to TRBD1. Germline V lookup: CDR1 MNHNS, CDR2 SASEGT. The V and J ends lost 3 bases and 7 bases, in that order; junction bases with no gene match: 4. This CDR3 spans 13 amino acids. CDR3 region: CASSDSTGGGYTF. For the CDR3, the DNA is TGTGCCAGCAGTGACTCTACAGGGGGTGGCTACACCTTC.

The chain combines TRBV19 with TRBJ1-5; no reliable D call. Germline V gene data show CDR1 as LNHDA and CDR2 as SQIVND (reference sequence). V was pared by 0 bases and J by 6 bases, with 6 bases between. This CDR3 has 13 amino acids. The CDR3 coding sequence is TGTGCCAGTAGTATAGATGGAGGTCAGCCCCAGCATTTT. Its protein is CASSIDGGQPQHF.

This sequence joins TRBV9 and TRBJ1-1; no firm D call. Germline CDR1 and CDR2: SGDLS and YYNGEE. CDR3 length equals 14 residues. V dropped 0 bases and J dropped 0 bases, with 6 bases sitting between them. CDR3 sequence: CASSVGAVNTEAFF. The CDR3 DNA follows: TGTGCCAGCAGCGTAGGGGCAGTGAACACTGAAGCTTTCTTT. Using reference TRBV9 and TRBJ1-1 for the parts outside the CDR3, the full variable domain is DSGVTQTPKHLITATGQRVTLRCSPRSGDLSVYWYQQSLDQGLQFLIQYYNGEERAKGNILERFSAQQFPDLHSELNLSSLELGDSALYFCASSVGAVNTEAFFGQGTRLTVV.

The CDR3 DNA reads TGTGCCAGCAGCTTCGTCGGAGGGGCCACAGATACGCAGTATTTT. Its translation is CASSFVGGATDTQYF. The V gene is TRBV7-6, the J gene TRBJ2-3; D might be TRBD2 (6 bases). The V and J ends lost 3 bases and 2 bases respectively, with 12 bases between them. Germline V gene data show CDR1 as SGHVS and CDR2 as FNYEAQ. CDR3 size: 15 residues.

The chain links TRBV9 to TRBJ2-3, with TRBD2 matching 11 bases. J was trimmed by 2 bases and V by 2 bases; bases with no gene match: 4. The CDR3 contains 16 residues. The germline V gene encodes CDR1 SGDLS and CDR2 YYNGEE. CDR3 in DNA: TGTGCCAGCAGCGTTGTTAGCGGGGGGGTCACAGATACGCAGTATTTT. Its translation is CASSVVSGGVTDTQYF.

The chain joins TRBV5-5 to TRBJ2-1; TRBD2 agrees at 10 bases. Germline-derived CDR1 and CDR2 are SGHKS and YYEKEE (reference sequence). After removal of 4 bases from V and 9 bases from J, the junction contained 13 bases not matched to a gene. The CDR3 runs to 16 residues. CDR3 sequence: CASSPNLSGGPIEQFF. The DNA for the CDR3 is TGTGCCAGCAGCCCCAATCTTAGCGGGGGGCCCATTGAGCAGTTCTTC.

This clone appeared once. The chain carries TRBV15 and TRBJ2-3; 8 bases are a match to TRBD2. The CDR3 runs to 17 residues. The J segment lost 2 bases and the V segment lost 0 bases, leaving 7 bases of the junction unmatched. Germline V gives CDR1 LNHNV, CDR2 YYDKDF (reference sequence). The CDR3 nucleotides read TGTGCCACCAGCAGAGATCTACTAGCGGAGATCACAGATACGCAGTATTTT. Protein sequence: CATSRDLLAEITDTQYF.